A single sample is the source of the 4 T cell receptor beta chains below, sequenced in a study of blood T cell repertoires in COVID-19. Profiled with immunoSEQ multiplex PCR; TCRdb holds only in-frame clones, not every one. The profile covers tens of thousands of clones, with approximately 86% appearing a single time and 1.2% taken by the ten largest. Sequencing was carried out using peripheral blood. These TCRs come from a man aged 35-49 years with acute or convalescent COVID-19.

The rearrangement links TRBV18 to TRBJ1-5; the D gene is possibly TRBD1 (6 bases). CDR1 and CDR2 (germline): KGHSH, LQKENI. The CDR3 runs to 14 residues. With 6 bases removed from V and 3 bases from J, the gap between germline ends came to 12 bases. CDR3 region: CASSRTEHNQPQHF. In DNA form, the CDR3 reads TGTGCCAGCTCCCGGACAGAACACAATCAGCCCCAGCATTTT.

V gene TRBV6-5 combines with J gene TRBJ1-1; D gene unclear. This CDR3 has 11 amino acids. Germline CDR1 is MNHEY and CDR2 is SVGAGI. The V end was cut by 4 bases, the J end by 7 bases, with 7 bases between. CDR3: CASSSYYEAFF. The CDR3 nucleotides read TGTGCCAGCAGTTCTTACTATGAAGCTTTCTTT.

The genes are TRBV12-3 or TRBV12-4 and TRBJ2-1; D unclear. The CDR3 is made up of 11 amino acids. V lost 8 bases to trimming and J lost 7 bases, with 9 bases between them. The CDR3 sequence is CASRSRNEQFF. The CDR3 DNA reads as TGTGCCAGCCGCTCCAGGAATGAGCAGTTCTTC.

This clone was recorded a few times. The rearrangement joins TRBV19 to TRBJ1-6; tentative D call: TRBD1 (6 bases). V gave up 2 bases and J gave up 2 bases, with 16 bases separating them. In germline, CDR1 is LNHDA, CDR2 SQIVND (reference sequence). The CDR3 length is 18 residues. The CDR3 here is CASSISTGNYTYNSPLHF. The CDR3 DNA reads as TGTGCCAGTAGTATAAGTACAGGGAATTATACCTATAATTCACCCCTCCACTTT.